Included here is one TCR beta chain sequence, with context. Its antigen remains unknown. This entry is derived from a study of radiation and T cells in renal cell carcinoma. Whole-study results and caveats: From baseline, blood top tumor clonotypes peaked at 2 weeks post-radiation.

Measured with immunoSEQ multiplex PCR; TCRdb has only the in-frame clones, and not every one. The sample yields 150,000 to 180,000 clones, approximately 86% seen once. Time point reported: blood 2 weeks post-SBRT. Treatment here: 15 Gy SBRT to primary tumor, nephrectomy 4 weeks later. Blood was sampled at baseline, 2 weeks and 4 weeks after SBRT. The clonotype comes from a woman between 50 and 59 years old with renal cell carcinoma. The source material was blood, sampled from a patient whose treatment included radiotherapy and nephrectomy.

CDR3 nucleotides: TGTGCCTGGATGGTGGGGGAGCGATCACCCCTCCACTTT. This codes for CAWMVGERSPLHF. This rearrangement joins TRBV30 to TRBJ1-6, with a possible D match to TRBD1 (5 bases). CDR1 and CDR2 from the germline V gene are GTSNPN and SVGIG (reference sequence). The CDR3 runs 13 residues. Trimming left V 4 bases short and J 10 bases short, with 14 bases between.